This T cell receptor (beta chain) was recovered during a study of blood T cell repertoires in COVID-19. Looking at the study overall: Samples taken during acute and convalescent COVID-19 were collected in the United States, Italy and Spain.

The CDR3 runs 17 residues. Germline values: CDR1 MNHEY, CDR2 SVGEGT. The V gene end was trimmed by 0 bases and the J gene end by 7 bases; junction bases not matched to a gene: 6. Profiled with immunoSEQ multiplex PCR; TCRdb holds only in-frame clones, not every one. Here the sample spans nearly 110,000 clones, over 60% being singletons. V is TRBV6-2 or TRBV6-3 and J is TRBJ1-6; 10 bases agree with TRBD1. The receptor was derived from a man aged 65 to 85 with acute or convalescent COVID-19. Sequenced sample: peripheral blood. The chain's CDR3 is CASSYSPGQGKNSPLHF. Here the CDR3 DNA reads TGTGCCAGCAGTTACTCCCCGGGACAGGGGAAAAATTCACCCCTCCACTTT.